This TCR beta chain came from a study of blood T cells in healthy people across ages (dated by TCRdb to between 2014 and 2016). Some background on the complete study: In model experiments, template switching captured roughly one uniquely barcoded TCR beta cDNA molecule for every two T cells. Two additional independent replicas of 1 million unique cDNA reads from the same blood draw were analyzed for two donors (one aged 18 to 30 and one aged 80 or older). The donors were divided into four age groups: young (average roughly 17 years), middle-aged (about 40), aged (under 70) and long-lived (about 84). The study measured age-related changes in TCR beta repertoire diversity using deep sequencing normalized with unique cDNA molecular identifiers. The research as a whole found: Donor CMV infection status was unknown, potentially confounding age-related changes in expanded clonotypes. As age increased, observed TCR beta diversity per million T cells dropped in a roughly linear way, and a significant reduction was already evident by age 40. Compared with the aged group, the long-lived group had more naive CD4+ T cells, fewer expanded clones and increased TCR diversity, a pattern suggesting age selection. Estimates of total diversity from one million sequenced T cells were regarded as lower bounds and underestimates. The percentage of naive T cells measured by flow cytometry correlated strongly with observed TCR beta diversity. Bulk unsorted PBMC profiling prevented conclusive comparison of naive and antigen-experienced compartments.

Receptor amplification or capture employed 5' RACE. The run used an Illumina HiSeq 2500. A second PCR of about 7 to 12 cycles was run with a J-beta primer mix and a sample-barcoded 5' primer. A template-switch 5' adaptor carrying 12 random nucleotides introduced a unique molecular identifier onto each TCR beta cDNA molecule. Each sample yielded at least 3 million CDR3-containing paired-end reads. First-strand cDNA was synthesized from all RNA with the Mint cDNA synthesis kit, primed by a TRBC-specific oligonucleotide. Following uracil-DNA glycosylase treatment, all cDNA underwent a first 18-cycle PCR with the universal primers M1SS and BC2_uni_R. From the authors' description of their analysis: For normalization, 1 million high-quality reads were randomly selected from each sample, with every read carrying a distinct molecular identifier. Instead of being binned into consensus sequences, reads with shared molecular identifiers were discarded. MiTCR, set to a Q25 quality threshold and the strictest error-elimination algorithm, was used for CDR3 identification, clonotype clustering and error correction. Lower-bound total TCR beta diversity was estimated with a nonparametric unseen species model using Euler transformation. Clones were called with MiXCR by TCRdb after fastp trimmed the public reads at Q25, and only in-frame beta chains were retained. Every distinct CDR3 protein forms one entry, paired with its most common genes and DNA. The V and J calls were determined by TCRdb, not by the authors. Counted in this sample were 1 million or so distinct CDR3 sequences; about 25% of them appeared once. 0.75% of the sample is in the top ten clones.

The roughly 39 donors, aged 6 to 90 years, were systemically healthy Caucasian individuals from Russia. About 10 milliliters of peripheral blood were drawn from each donor into EDTA-treated Vacutainer tubes. Ficoll-Paque density-gradient centrifugation was used to isolate PBMCs, with at least 7 million per sample. Trizol reagent was used to extract total RNA from PBMCs, with at least 5.5 micrograms per sample. Naive CD45RAhigh/CD27high T cell percentages were measured by flow cytometry on a PBMC aliquot from every donor. About this clonotype itself: Its binding antigen is unknown. One end of the junction varies from germline; a read error may be responsible.

The germline V gene yields MDHEN for CDR1 and SYDVKM for CDR2. Inclusive of the bounding cysteine and phenylalanine, the CDR3 is 17 residues long. The sequence is cut down to CDR3 DNA, 51 bases in frame from base 1. The sample was also linked to a second study, of T cells of mothers and their children. As described in the second report: Nine systemically healthy Caucasian individuals, comprising three mothers and their six children, were included as donors. cDNA synthesis used all of the extracted RNA, with roughly 1.6 ug of RNA in each 15 ul reaction. Sample barcodes and 2-4 random nucleotides were added via the M1S primer in the second PCR. Over 9.5 million TCR beta CDR3 reads were obtained for each mother, and around 3 million reads were obtained for each child. In both related and unrelated pairs, thymic selection shapes the output of TCR recombination in a similar way, with inherited differences having only a minor effect. Related mother-child pairs always showed normalized repertoire overlap that was slightly higher than in unrelated mother-child pairs, though the difference was never significant. No persistent microchimeric T cell clones were detected, at a sensitivity of roughly 100 clones per million clonotypes. Deep NGS was used in the study to compare the TCR beta repertoires of mothers and children and to look for features that separate related mother-child pairs from unrelated individuals. Mothers averaged around 43 +/- 4 years of age and children averaged roughly 10 +/- 4 years. After adapters were ligated using NEBNext reagents, the libraries underwent 100+100 nt paired-end sequencing on an Illumina HiSeq 2000. To avoid cross-contamination, the mother libraries and the child libraries were prepared a month apart and sequenced in separate runs. For each donor, between 500,000 and 2,000,000 distinct TCR beta clonotypes were identified. Naive TCR beta clonotypes were estimated from low-frequency clonotypes matched to each donor's FACS-determined naive share, without sorting.

The sequence was collected from a girl between 2 and 10 years old in good health. Sequences were obtained from blood. The rearranged segments are TRBV28 and TRBJ2-5; confidence is insufficient to name the D gene. CDR3 reads: CASRLGRPGRNLESQYF. The base sequence is TGTGCCAGCAGGCTCGGTCGGCCGGGTAGAAACCTAGAGTCCCAGTACTTC. Joined to the reference TRBV28 and TRBJ2-5 proteins, this CDR3 gives the full variable domain: DVKVTQSSRYLVKRTGEKVFLECVQDMDHENMFWYRQDPGLGLRLIYFSYDVKMKEKGDIPEGYSVSREKKERFSLILESASTNQTSMYLCASRLGRPGRNLESQYFGPGTRLLVL.